This T cell receptor beta chain was sequenced for a study of blood T cell repertoires in COVID-19. Study-wide background: Researchers got acute and convalescent COVID-19 samples from the United States, Italy and Spain. PBMCs, B-cell-depleted T cells, or T cells were the source of the cDNA or gDNA that made up the material.

Cohort assignment relied on participant-reported clinical history. The table came from immunoSEQ multiplex PCR; TCRdb's copy has only in-frame clones and leaves some out. The sample includes a few hundred thousand clones, about 91% of them seen just once. The germline V and J ends were trimmed by 1 base and 4 bases, with 11 bases remaining between them. The CDR3 has 15 residues. Germline values: CDR1 LNHDA, CDR2 SQIVND (reference sequence). Material for sequencing was PBMCs or T cells enriched from blood (not recorded which). The J gene is TRBJ1-3, the V gene TRBV19, with TRBD1 as a possible D gene (6 bases). The sequence derives from a young man with acute COVID-19. CDR3 loop: CASSIVRTEGNTIYF. The CDR3 nucleotides read TGTGCCAGTAGTATAGTACGGACAGAAGGAAACACCATATATTTT.